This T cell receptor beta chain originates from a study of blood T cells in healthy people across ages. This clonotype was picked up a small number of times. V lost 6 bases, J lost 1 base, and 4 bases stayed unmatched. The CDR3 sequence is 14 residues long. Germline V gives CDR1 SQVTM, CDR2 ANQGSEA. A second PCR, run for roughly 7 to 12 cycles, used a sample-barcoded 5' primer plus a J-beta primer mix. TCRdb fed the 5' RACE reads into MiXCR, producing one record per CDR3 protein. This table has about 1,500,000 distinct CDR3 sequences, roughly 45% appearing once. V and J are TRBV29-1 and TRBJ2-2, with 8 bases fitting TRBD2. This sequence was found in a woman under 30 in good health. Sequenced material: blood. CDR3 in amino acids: CSVGGLENTGELFF. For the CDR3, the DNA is TGCAGCGTCGGGGGACTAGAGAACACCGGGGAGCTGTTTTTT.